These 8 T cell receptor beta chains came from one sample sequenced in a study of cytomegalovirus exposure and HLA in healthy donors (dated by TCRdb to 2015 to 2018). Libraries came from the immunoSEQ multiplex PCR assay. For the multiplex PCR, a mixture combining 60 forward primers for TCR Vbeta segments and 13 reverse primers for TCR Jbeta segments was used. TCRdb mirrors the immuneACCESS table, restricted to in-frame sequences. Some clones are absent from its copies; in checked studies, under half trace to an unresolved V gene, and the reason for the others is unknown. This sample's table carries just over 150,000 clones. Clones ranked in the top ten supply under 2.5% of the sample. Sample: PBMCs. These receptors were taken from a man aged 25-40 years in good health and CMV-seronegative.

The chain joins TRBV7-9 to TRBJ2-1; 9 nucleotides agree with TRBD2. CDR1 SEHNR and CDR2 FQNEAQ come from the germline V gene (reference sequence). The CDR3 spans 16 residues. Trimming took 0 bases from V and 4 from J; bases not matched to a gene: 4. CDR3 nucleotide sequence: TGTGCCAGCAGCTTAGCAGGCCTAGCGGGATACAATGAGCAGTTCTTC. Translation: CASSLAGLAGYNEQFF.

The CDR3 DNA is TGTGCCAGCAGCGGGGGTATGGGGAGCTCCTACGAGCAGTACTTC. This encodes CASSGGMGSSYEQYF. The chain carries TRBV9 and TRBJ2-7; D possibly corresponds to TRBD2 (5 bases). V lost 3 bases and J 0 bases, leaving 13 bases between the germline ends. CDR1 and CDR2 (germline): SGDLS, YYNGEE. This CDR3 is 15 amino acids long. Using reference TRBV9 and TRBJ2-7 for the parts outside the CDR3, the full variable domain is DSGVTQTPKHLITATGQRVTLRCSPRSGDLSVYWYQQSLDQGLQFLIQYYNGEERAKGNILERFSAQQFPDLHSELNLSSLELGDSALYFCASSGGMGSSYEQYFGPGTRLTVT.

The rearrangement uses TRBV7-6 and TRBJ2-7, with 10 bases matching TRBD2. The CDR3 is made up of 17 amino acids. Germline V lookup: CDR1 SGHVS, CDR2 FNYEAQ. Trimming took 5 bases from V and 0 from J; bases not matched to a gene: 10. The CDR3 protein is CASSPGLADRGSYEQYF. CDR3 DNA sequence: TGTGCCAGCAGCCCAGGACTAGCGGATCGTGGCTCCTACGAGCAGTACTTC.

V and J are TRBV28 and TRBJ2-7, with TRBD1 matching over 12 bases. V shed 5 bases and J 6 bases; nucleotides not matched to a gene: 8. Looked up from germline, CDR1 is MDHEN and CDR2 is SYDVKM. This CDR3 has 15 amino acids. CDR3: CASSPPGQGASEQYF. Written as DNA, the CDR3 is TGTGCCAGCAGTCCCCCGGGACAGGGGGCGTCCGAGCAGTACTTC.

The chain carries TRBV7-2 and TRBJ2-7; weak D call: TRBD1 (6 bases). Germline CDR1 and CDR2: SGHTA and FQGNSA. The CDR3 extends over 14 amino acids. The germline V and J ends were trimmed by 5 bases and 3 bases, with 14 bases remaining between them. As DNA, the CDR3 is TGTGCCAGCAGCCCGGTGGACAGTAACTACGAGCAGTACTTC. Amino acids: CASSPVDSNYEQYF.

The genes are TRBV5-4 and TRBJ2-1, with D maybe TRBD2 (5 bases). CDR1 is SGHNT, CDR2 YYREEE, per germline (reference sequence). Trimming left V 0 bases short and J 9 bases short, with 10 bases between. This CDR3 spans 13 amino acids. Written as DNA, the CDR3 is TGTGCCAGCAGCTTGGGACTCGAGGGTGAGCAGTTCTTC. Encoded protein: CASSLGLEGEQFF.

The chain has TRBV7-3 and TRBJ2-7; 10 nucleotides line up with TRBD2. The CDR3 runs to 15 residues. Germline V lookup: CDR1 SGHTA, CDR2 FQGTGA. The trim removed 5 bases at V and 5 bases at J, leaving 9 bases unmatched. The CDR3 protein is CASSPTSGTRNEQYF. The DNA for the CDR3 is TGTGCCAGCAGCCCTACTAGCGGGACACGTAACGAGCAGTACTTC.

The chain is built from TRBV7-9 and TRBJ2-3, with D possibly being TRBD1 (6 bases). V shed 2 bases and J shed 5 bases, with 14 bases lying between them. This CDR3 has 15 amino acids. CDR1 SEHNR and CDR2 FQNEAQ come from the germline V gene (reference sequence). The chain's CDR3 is CASSLFGRGEDTQYF. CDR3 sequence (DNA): TGTGCCAGCAGCTTATTCGGCAGGGGTGAAGATACGCAGTATTTT.